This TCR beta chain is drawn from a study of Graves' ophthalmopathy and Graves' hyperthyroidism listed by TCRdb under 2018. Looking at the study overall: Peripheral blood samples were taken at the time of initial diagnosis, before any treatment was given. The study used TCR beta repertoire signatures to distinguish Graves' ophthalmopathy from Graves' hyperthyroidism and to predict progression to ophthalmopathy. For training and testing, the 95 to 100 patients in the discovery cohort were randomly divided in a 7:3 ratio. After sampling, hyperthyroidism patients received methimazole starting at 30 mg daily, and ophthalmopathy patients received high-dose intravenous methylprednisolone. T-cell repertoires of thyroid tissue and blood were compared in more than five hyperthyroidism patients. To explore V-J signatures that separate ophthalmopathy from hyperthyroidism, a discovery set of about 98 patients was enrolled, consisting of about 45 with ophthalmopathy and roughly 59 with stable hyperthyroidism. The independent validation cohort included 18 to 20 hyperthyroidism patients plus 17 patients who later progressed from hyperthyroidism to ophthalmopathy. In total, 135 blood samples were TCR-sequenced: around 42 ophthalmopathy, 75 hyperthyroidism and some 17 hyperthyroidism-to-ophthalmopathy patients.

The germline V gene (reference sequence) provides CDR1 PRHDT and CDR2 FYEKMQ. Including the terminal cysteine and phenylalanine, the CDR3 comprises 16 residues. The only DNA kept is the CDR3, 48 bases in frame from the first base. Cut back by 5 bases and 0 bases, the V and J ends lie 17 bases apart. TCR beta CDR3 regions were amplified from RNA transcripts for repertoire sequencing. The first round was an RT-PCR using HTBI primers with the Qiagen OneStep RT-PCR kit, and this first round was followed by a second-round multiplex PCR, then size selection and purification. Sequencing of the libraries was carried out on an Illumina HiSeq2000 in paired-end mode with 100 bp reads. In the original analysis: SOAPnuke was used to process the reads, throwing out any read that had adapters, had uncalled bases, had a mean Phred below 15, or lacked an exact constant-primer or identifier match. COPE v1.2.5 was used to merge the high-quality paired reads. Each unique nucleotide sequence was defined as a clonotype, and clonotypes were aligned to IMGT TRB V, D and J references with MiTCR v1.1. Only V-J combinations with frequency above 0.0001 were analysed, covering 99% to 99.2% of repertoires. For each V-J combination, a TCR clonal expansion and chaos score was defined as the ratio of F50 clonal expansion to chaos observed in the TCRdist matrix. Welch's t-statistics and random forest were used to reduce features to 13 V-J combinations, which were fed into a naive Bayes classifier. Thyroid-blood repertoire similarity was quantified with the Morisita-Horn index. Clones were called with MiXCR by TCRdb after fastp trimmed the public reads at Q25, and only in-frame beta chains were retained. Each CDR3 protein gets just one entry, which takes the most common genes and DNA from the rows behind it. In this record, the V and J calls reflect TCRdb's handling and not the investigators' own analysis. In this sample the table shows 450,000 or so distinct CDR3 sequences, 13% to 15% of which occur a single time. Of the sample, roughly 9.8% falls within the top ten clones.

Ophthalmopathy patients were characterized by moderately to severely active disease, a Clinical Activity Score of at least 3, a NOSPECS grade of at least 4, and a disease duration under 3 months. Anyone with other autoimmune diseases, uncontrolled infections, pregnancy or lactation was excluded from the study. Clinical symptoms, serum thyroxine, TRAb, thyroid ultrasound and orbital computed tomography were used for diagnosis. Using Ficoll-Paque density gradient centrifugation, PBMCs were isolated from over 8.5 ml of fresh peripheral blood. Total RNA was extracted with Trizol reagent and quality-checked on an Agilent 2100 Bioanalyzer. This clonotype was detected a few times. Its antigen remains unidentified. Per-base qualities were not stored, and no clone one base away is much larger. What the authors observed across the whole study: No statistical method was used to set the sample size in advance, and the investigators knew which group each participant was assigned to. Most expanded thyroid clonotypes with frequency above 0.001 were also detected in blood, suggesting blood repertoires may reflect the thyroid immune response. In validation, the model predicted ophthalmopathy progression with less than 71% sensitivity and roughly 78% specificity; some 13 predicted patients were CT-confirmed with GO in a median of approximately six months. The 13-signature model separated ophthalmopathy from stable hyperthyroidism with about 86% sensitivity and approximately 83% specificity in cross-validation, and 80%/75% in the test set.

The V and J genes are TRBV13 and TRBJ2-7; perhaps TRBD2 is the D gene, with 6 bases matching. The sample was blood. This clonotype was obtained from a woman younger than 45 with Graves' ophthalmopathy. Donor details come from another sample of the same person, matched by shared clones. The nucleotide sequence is TGTGCCAGCAGCCAACTTGAGGGAGGTAGCTCCTACGAGCAGTACTTC. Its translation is CASSQLEGGSSYEQYF.